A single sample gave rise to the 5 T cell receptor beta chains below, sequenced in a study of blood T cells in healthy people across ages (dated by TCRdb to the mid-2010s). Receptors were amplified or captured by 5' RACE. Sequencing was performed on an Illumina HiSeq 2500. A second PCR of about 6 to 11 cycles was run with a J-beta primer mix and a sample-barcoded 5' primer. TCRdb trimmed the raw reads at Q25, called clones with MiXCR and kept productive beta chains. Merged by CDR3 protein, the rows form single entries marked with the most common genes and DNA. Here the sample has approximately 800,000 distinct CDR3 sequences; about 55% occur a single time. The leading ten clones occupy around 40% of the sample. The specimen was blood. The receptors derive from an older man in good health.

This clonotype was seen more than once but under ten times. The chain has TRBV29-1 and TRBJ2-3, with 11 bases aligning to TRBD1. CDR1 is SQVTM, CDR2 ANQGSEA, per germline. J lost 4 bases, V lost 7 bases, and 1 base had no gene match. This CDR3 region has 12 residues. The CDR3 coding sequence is TGCAGCGGGACAGGGGGCGCAGATACGCAGTATTTT. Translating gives CSGTGGADTQYF.

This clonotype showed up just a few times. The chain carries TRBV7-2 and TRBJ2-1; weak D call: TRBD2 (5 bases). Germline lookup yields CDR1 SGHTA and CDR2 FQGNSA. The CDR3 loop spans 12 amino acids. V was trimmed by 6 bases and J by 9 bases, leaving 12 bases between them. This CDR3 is CASSLLGAEQFF. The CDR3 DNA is TGTGCCAGCAGTCTACTAGGAGCTGAGCAGTTCTTC. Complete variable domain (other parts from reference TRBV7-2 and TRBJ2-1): GAGVSQSPSNKVTEKGKDVELRCDPISGHTALYWYRQSLGQGLEFLIYFQGNSAPDKSGLPSDRFSAERTGGSVSTLTIQRTQQEDSAVYLCASSLLGAEQFFGPGTRLTVL.

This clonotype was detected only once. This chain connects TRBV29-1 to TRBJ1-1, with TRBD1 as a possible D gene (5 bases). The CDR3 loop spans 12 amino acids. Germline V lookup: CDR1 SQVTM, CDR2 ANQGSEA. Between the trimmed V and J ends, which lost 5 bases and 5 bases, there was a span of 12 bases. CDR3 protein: CSVTRGRTEAFF. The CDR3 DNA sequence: TGCAGCGTTACGAGGGGAAGGACTGAAGCTTTCTTT. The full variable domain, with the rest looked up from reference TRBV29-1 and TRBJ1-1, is SAVISQKPSRDICQRGTSLTIQCQVDSQVTMMFWYRQQPGQSLTLIATANQGSEATYESGFVIDKFPISRPNLTFSTLTVSNMSPEDSSIYLCSVTRGRTEAFFGQGTRLTVV.

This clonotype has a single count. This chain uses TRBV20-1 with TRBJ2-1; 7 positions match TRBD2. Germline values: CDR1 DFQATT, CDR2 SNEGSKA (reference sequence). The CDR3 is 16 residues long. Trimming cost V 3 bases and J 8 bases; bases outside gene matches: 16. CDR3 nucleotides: TGCAGTGCTAGTGGGGGAGGGCGGGCGCTTGAGGATGAGCAGTTCTTC. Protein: CSASGGGRALEDEQFF.

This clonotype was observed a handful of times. CDR3: CSVVSSGTPYEQYF. As DNA, the CDR3 is TGCAGCGTTGTGTCTAGCGGGACACCCTACGAGCAGTACTTC. The chain recombines TRBV29-1 with TRBJ2-7; 9 bases are shared with TRBD2. The V gene end was trimmed by 4 bases and the J gene end by 2 bases; junction bases not matched to a gene: 6. Germline lookup yields CDR1 SQVTM and CDR2 ANQGSEA. CDR3 size: 14 residues.